A selection of T cell receptor beta chains follows, all from one sample in a study of cytomegalovirus exposure and HLA in healthy donors. The repertoire was sequenced with immunoSEQ multiplex PCR; TCRdb's copy has only in-frame clones and lacks some. The sample has roughly 120,000 clones, 15% to 17% seen once. The specimen sequenced was PBMCs. The receptors originated from a young woman in good health and CMV-seronegative. Each CDR3 is given without its conserved first and last residue. A row's size may be missing; if present it is once, few, many or a size class.

TRBV4-3	few	TRBJ2-1	ASSLELAGATPNEQF
TRBV2	few	TRBJ2-7	ASSGPPGQVSYEQY
TRBV7-9	NA	TRBJ1-2	ASSATARGGTNYGYT
TRBV10-1	few	TRBJ2-7	ASSDSVIILTYEQY
TRBV6-1	NA	TRBJ1-6	ASSHPTGANSPLH
TRBV2	NA	TRBJ1-5	ASSPGQLNQPQH
TRBV7-2	few	TRBJ2-7	ASSPLLAGDYEQY
TRBV19	NA	TRBJ2-5	ASKGQGQETQY
TRBV18	few	TRBJ1-2	ASSNPDRDVGYT
TRBV7-3	NA	TRBJ1-2	ASSLGGNYGYT
TRBV5-6	NA	TRBJ1-2	ASSTPSGANYGYT
TRBV5-1	NA	TRBJ2-7	ASSLGRGTDTRQY
TRBV29-1	few	TRBJ2-1	SVEGGLAVSYNEQF
TRBV2	few	TRBJ1-1	ASSDPGDSEAF
TRBV5-1	NA	TRBJ2-1	ASSRDVGGWNEQF
TRBV9	NA	TRBJ2-3	ASSPAGTTYSDTQY
TRBV5-1	few	TRBJ1-1	ASSFNSYAEAF
TRBV11-2	few	TRBJ1-2	ASSLLPRGYT
TRBV7-3	few	TRBJ2-3	ASSFKGSDTQY
TRBV5-1	few	TRBJ1-2	ASSLEGEGGYT
TRBV30	NA	TRBJ1-6	AWGTGGDSPLH
TRBV6-5	NA	TRBJ1-1	ASSFRGGTMNTEAF
TRBV6-1	NA	TRBJ1-3	ASSASTGSGNTIY
TRBV6-6	few	TRBJ1-1	ASRYDRANTEAF
TRBV6-1	NA	TRBJ1-2	ASSEVGGANYGYT
TRBV5-1	NA	TRBJ2-3	ASSLRGLGTDTQY
TRBV4-1	NA	TRBJ1-2	ASSRANDPVPNYGYT
TRBV30	NA	TRBJ2-2	AWSTTDRTGELF
TRBV18	NA	TRBJ2-5	ASSPRETQY
TRBV7-9	once	TRBJ1-2	ASSDLTGPHGYT
TRBV9	NA	TRBJ2-5	ASSPMWGGGTQY
TRBV27	few	TRBJ1-1	ASRTSEAGTEAF
TRBV5-6	NA	TRBJ1-6	ASSPGQDNSPLH
TRBV7-9	few	TRBJ1-6	ASSFRPGNSPLH
TRBV7-8	NA	TRBJ2-7	ASSLASVRYEQY
TRBV20-1	NA	TRBJ2-7	SARGGEQY
TRBV29-1	few	TRBJ1-2	SVEGRDGYT